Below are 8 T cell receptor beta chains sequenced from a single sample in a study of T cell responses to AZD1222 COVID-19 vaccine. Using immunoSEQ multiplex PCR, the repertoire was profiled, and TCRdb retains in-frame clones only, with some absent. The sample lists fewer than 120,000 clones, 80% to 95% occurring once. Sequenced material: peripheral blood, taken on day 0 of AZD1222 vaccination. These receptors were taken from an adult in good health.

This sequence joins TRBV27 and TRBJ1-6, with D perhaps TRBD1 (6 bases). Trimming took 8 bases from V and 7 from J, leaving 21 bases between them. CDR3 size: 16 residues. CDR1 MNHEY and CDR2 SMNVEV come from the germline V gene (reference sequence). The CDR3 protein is CASGQQGVYENSPLHF. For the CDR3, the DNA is TGTGCCAGCGGACAACAGGGAGTCTACGAGAATTCACCCCTCCACTTT.

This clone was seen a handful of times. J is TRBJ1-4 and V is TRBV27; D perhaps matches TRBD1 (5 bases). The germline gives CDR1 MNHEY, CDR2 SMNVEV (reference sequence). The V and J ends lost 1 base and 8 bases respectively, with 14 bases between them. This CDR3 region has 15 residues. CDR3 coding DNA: TGTGCCAGCAGTTTATGGGGGGTGACGGGGGAAAAACTGTTTTTT. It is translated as CASSLWGVTGEKLFF.

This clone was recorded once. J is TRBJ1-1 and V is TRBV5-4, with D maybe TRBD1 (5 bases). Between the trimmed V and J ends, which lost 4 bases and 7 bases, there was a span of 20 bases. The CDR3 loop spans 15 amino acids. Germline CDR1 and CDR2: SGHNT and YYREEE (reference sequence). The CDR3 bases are TGTGCCAGCAGCGTTTTCAGCGCGGGGGGGGATGAAGCTTTCTTT. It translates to CASSVFSAGGDEAFF.

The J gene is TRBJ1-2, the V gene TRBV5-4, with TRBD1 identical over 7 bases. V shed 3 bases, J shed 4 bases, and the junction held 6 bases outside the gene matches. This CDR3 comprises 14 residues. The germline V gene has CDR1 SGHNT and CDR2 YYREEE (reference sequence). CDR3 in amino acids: CASSSGGMVYGYTF. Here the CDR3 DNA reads TGTGCCAGCAGCTCAGGGGGTATGGTCTATGGCTACACCTTC.

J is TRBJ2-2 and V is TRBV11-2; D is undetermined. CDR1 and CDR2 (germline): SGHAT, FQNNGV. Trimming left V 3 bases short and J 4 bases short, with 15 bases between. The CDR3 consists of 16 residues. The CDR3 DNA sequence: TGTGCCAGCAGCTTCCCCAGTGGATCTGCCACCGGGGAGCTGTTTTTT. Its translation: CASSFPSGSATGELFF.

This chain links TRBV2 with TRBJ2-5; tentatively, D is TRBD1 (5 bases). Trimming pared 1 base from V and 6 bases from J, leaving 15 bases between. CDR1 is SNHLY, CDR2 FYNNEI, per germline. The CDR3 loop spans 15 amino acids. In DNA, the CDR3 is TGTGCCAGCAGTGAAGGGGGCGACCTTGTTAAGACCCAGTACTTC. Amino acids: CASSEGGDLVKTQYF.

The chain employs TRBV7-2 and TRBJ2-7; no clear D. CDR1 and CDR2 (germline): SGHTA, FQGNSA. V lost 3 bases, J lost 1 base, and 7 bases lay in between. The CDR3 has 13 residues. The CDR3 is CASSFPRSYEQYF. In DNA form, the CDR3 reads TGTGCCAGCAGCTTTCCCAGGTCCTACGAGCAGTACTTC.

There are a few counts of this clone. The CDR3, as DNA: TGTGCCAGCAGCTTGGAGGTCTATGGCTACACCTTC. Encoded protein: CASSLEVYGYTF. The chain employs TRBV7-9 and TRBJ1-2; D ambiguous. The germline V gene encodes CDR1 SEHNR and CDR2 FQNEAQ (reference sequence). The germline V and J ends were trimmed by 3 bases and 4 bases, with 6 bases remaining between them. CDR3 size: 12 residues.